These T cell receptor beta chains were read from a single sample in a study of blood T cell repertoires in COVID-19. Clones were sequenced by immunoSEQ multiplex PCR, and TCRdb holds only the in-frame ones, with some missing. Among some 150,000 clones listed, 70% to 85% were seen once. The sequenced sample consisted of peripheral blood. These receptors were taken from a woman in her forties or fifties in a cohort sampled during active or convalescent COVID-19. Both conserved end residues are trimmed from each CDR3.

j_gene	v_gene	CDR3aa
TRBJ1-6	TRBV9	ASSVEEASLVSPLH
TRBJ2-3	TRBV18	ASSPTSGGAKADTQY
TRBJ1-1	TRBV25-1	ASSAWGRLNTEAF
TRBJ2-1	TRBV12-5	ASGATSDLANEQF
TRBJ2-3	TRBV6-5	ASTWRGGLPDTQY
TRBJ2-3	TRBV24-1	ATSALSGSGTDTQY
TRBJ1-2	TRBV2	ASFRYRGLYGYT
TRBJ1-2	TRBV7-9	ASSPGQGGYGYT
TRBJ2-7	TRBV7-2	ASSLGDFSGASYEQY
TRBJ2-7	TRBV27	ASSLVARGAYEQY
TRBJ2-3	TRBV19	ATQPTGGIDTQY
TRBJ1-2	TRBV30	ACRQGSSSGYT
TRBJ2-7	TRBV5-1	ASSRTTSGDGEQY
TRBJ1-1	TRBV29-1	SVSGALNTEAF